The rows below give T cell receptor beta chains drawn from one sample of a study of T-cell reconstitution after alpha-beta-depleted transplantation in children. TCRdb fed the PCR reads into MiXCR, producing one record per CDR3 protein. There are approximately 27,000 distinct CDR3 sequences in the sample; 15% to 20% occur only once, and approximately 40% lies in the top ten. Sequencing was performed on PBMCs, mostly from graft donor cells, taken 60 days after TCRalphabeta/CD19-depleted stem cell transplant. These receptors were obtained from a male patient under 10 years old who had a stem cell transplant for acute lymphoblastic leukemia, so the T cells may come from the graft donor. Each CDR3 is given with its conserved first and last residue. The size field is filled for only some rows; it gives once, few, many or a size class.

-	18	TRBJ1-3	TRBV20-1	CSASLLVPGDRGGNTIYF
many	12	TRBJ2-2	TRBV6-6	CASSYPSGELFF
many	14	TRBJ2-7	TRBV2	CASRVGDRGREQYF
-	14	TRBJ2-1	TRBV12-3/TRBV12-4	CASSSDSSYNEQFF
-	14	TRBJ2-6	TRBV29-1	CSVLTVIGANVLTF
many	15	TRBJ1-1	TRBV28	CASSPPTDQGTEAFF
few	17	TRBJ2-1	TRBV6-2/TRBV6-3	CASSYRPLQSPRDEQFF
-	17	TRBJ2-1	TRBV3-1	CASSQDLTSGSYNEQFF
-	13	TRBJ2-2	TRBV6-2/TRBV6-3	CASSYGDTGELFF
few	12	TRBJ2-4	TRBV4-3	CASSQTGDIQYF
many	14	TRBJ1-2	TRBV29-1	CSVLKGDSLVGYTF
few	15	TRBJ1-1	TRBV7-2	CASSLAPGMNTEAFF
few	15	TRBJ2-5	TRBV15	CATSRGPGLRETQYF
-	13	TRBJ2-3	TRBV6-1	CASRQGPPGTQYF
-	11	TRBJ2-3	TRBV5-1	CASSQTDTQYF
many	14	TRBJ1-1	TRBV6-5	CASSLTGENTEAFF
many	13	TRBJ1-6	TRBV14	CASSQDPRSPLHF